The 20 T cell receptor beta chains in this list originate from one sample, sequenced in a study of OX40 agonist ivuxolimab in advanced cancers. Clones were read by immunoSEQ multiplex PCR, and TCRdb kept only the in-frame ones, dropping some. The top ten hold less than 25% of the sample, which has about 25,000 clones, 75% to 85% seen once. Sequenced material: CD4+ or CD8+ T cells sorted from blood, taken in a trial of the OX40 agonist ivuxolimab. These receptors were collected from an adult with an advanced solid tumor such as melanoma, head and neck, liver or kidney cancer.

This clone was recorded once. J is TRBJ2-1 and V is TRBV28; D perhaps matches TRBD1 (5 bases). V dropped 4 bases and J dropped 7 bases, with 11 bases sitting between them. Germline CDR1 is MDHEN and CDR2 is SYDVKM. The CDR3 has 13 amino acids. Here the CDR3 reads CASSSPGKNEQFF. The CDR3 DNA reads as TGTGCCAGCAGTTCACCAGGGAAGAATGAGCAGTTCTTC.

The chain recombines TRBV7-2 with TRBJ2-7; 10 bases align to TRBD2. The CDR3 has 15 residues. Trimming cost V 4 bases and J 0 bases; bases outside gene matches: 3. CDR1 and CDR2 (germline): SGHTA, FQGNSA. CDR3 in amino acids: CASSSSSGSSYEQYF. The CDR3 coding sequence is TGTGCCAGCAGCTCCTCTAGCGGGAGCTCCTACGAGCAGTACTTC.

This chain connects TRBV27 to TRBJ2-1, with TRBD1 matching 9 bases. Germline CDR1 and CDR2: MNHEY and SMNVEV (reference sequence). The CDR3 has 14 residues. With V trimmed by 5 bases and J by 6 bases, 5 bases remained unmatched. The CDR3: CASSPWDRVNEQFF. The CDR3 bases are TGTGCCAGCAGTCCCTGGGACAGGGTCAATGAGCAGTTCTTC.

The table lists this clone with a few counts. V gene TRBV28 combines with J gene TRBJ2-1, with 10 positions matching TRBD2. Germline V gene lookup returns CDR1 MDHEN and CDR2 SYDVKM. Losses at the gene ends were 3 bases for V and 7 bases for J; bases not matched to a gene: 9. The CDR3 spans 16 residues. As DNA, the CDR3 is TGTGCCAGCAGTTTTGAAGGGTCTAGCGGGAGAAATGAGCAGTTCTTC. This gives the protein CASSFEGSSGRNEQFF.

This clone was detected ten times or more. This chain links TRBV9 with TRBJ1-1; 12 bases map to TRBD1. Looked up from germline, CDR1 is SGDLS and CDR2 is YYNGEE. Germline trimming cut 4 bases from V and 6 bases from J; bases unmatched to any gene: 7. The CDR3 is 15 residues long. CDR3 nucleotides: TGTGCCAGCAGCCCACCGGGACAGGGGGCACCTGAAGCTTTCTTT. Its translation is CASSPPGQGAPEAFF.

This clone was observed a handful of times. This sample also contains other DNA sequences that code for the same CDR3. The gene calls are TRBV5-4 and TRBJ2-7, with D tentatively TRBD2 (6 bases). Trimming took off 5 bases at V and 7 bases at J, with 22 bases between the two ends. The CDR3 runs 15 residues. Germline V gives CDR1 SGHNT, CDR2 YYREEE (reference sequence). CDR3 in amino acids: CASSFGPGMGGEQYF. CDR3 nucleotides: TGTGCCAGCAGTTTTGGTCCGGGAATGGGGGGTGAGCAGTACTTC.

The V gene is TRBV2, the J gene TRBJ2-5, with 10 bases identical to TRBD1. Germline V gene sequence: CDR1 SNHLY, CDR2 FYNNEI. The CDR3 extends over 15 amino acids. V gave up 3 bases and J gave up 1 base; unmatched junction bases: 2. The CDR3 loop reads CASSDGQGVQETQYF. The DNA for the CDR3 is TGTGCCAGCAGTGACGGACAGGGGGTCCAAGAGACCCAGTACTTC.

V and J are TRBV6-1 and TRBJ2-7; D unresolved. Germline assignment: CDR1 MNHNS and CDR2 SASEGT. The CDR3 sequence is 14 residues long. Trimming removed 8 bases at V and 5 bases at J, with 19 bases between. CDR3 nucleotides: TGTGCCAGCCTCCGGGCCTCCGAAGGGAACGAGCAGTACTTC. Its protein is CASLRASEGNEQYF.

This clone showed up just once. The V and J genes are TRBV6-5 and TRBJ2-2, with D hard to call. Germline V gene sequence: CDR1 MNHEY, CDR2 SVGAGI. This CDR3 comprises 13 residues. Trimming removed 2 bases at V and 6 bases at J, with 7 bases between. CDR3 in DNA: TGTGCCAGCAGTTACCAGTTACCCGGGGAGCTGTTTTTT. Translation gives CASSYQLPGELFF.

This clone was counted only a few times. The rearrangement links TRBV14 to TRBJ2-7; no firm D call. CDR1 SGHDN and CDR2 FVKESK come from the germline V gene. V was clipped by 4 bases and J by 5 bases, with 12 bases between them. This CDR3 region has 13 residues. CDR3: CASSLLRLDEQYF. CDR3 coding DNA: TGTGCCAGCAGCCTTTTGAGGCTCGACGAGCAGTACTTC.

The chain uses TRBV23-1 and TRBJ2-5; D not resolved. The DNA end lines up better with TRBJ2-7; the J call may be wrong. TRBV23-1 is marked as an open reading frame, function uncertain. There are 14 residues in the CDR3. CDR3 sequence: CASSQSGKHYEQYF. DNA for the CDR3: TGCGCCAGCAGTCAATCAGGGAAACACTACGAGCAGTACTTC.

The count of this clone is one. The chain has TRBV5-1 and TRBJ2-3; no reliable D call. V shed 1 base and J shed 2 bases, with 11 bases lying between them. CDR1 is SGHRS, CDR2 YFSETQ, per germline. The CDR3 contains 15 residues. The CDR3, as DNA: TGCGCCAGCAGCTTGTTTCGACCCACCACAGATACGCAGTATTTT. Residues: CASSLFRPTTDTQYF.

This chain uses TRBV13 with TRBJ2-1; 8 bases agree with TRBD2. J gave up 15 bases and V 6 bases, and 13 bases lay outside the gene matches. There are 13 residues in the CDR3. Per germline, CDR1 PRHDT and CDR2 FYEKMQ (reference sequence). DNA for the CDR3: TGTGCCAGCAGTTCCACTAGCGGAGTGAGTCCGTTCTTC. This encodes CASSSTSGVSPFF.

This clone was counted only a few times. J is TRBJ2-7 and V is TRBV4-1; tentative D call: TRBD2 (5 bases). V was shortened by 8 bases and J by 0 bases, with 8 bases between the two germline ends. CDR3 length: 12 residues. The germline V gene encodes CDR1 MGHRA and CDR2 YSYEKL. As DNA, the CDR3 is TGCGCCAGCCGAGGGAGCTCCTACGAGCAGTACTTC. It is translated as CASRGSSYEQYF.

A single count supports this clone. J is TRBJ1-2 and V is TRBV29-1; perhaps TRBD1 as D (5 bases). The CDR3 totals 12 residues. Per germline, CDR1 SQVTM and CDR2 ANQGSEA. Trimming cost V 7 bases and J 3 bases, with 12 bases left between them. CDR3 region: CSAERGDYGYTF. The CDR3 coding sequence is TGCAGCGCGGAACGGGGGGACTATGGCTACACCTTC.

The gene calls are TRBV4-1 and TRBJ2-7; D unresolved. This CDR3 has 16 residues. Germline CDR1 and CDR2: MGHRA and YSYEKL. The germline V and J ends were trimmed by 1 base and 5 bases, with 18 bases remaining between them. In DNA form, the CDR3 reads TGCGCCAGCAGCCAAGGTCCGATTCTCCAAATGGACGAGCAGTACTTC. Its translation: CASSQGPILQMDEQYF.

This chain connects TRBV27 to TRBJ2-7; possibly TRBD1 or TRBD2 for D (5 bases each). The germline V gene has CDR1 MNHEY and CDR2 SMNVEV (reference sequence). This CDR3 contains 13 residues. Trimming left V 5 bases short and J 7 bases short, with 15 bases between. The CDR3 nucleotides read TGTGCCAGCAGTCGGGACGGGGAGTTGGAGCAGTACTTC. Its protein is CASSRDGELEQYF.

The CDR3 bases are TGTGCCAGCAGCTTAAGAGGGAGAACCTACGAGCAGTACTTC. Translated: CASSLRGRTYEQYF. The chain uses TRBV11-3 and TRBJ2-7, with D perhaps TRBD2 (5 bases). V lost 2 bases and J lost 2, with 10 bases in between. This CDR3 has 14 amino acids. Germline loops: CDR1 SGHNT, CDR2 YENEEA. The whole variable domain, remainder taken from reference TRBV11-3 and TRBJ2-7, is EAGVVQSPRYKIIEKKQPVAFWCNPISGHNTLYWYLQNLGQGPELLIRYENEEAVDDSQLPKDRFSAERLKGVDSTLKIQPAELGDSAVYLCASSLRGRTYEQYFGPGTRLTVT.

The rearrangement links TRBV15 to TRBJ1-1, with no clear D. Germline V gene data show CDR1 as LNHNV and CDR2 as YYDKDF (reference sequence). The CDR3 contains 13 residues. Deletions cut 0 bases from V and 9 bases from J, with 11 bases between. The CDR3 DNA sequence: TGTGCCACCAGCAGAGATGCGACTATTCAAGCTTTCTTT. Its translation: CATSRDATIQAFF.

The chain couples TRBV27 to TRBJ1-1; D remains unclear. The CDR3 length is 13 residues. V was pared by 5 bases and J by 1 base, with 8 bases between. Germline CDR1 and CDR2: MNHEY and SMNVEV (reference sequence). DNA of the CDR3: TGTGCCAGCAGTCTGTGGGGGAACACTGAAGCTTTCTTT. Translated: CASSLWGNTEAFF.